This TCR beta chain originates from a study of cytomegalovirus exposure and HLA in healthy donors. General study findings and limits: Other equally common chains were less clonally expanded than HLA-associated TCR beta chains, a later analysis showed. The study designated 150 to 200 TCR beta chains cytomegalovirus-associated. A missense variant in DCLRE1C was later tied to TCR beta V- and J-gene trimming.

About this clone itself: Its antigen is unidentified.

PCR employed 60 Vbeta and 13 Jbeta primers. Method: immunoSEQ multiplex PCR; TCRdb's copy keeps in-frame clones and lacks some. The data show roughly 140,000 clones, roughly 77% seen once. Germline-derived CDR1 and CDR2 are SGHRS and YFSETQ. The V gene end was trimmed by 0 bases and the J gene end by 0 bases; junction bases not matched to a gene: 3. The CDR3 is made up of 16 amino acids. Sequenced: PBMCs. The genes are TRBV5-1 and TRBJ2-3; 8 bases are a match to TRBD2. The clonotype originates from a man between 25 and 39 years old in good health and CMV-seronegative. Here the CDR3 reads CASSLDPSGSTDTQYF. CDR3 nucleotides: TGCGCCAGCAGCTTGGATCCTAGCGGGAGCACAGATACGCAGTATTTT.